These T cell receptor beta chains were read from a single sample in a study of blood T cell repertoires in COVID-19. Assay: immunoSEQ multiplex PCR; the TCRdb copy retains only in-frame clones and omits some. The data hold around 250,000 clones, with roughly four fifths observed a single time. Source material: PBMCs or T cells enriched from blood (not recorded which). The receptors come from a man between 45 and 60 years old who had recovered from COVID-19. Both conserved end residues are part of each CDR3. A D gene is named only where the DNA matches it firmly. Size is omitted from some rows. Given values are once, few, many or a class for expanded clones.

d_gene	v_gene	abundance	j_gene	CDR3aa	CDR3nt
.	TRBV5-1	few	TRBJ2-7	CASSLERAYEQYF	TGCGCCAGCAGCTTGGAACGGGCCTACGAGCAGTACTTC
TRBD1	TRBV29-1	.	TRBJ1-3	CSGKTGAGNTIYF	TGCAGCGGGAAGACAGGGGCCGGAAACACCATATATTTT
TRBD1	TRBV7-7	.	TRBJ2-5	CASSGQGQETQYF	TGTGCTAGCAGCGGACAGGGGCAAGAGACCCAGTACTTC
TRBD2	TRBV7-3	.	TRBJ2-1	CASSRAGGLNEQFF	TGTGCCAGCTCCCGGGCGGGGGGGCTGAATGAGCAGTTCTTC
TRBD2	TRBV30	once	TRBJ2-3	CARSGRAGGSQDTQYF	TGTGCGCGGAGTGGACGAGCGGGGGGGTCACAAGATACGCAGTATTTT
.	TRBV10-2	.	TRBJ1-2	CASSAGNLYGYTF	TGCGCCAGCAGTGCCGGGAACCTATATGGCTACACCTTC
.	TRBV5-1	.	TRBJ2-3	CASSLDYEAQYF	TGCGCCAGCAGCTTGGACTATGAGGCGCAGTATTTT
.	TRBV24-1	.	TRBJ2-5	CATSDSLGGARETQYF	TGTGCCACCAGTGATTCCCTCGGGGGAGCCCGAGAGACCCAGTACTTC
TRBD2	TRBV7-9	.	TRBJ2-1	CASSLANSGNYNEQFF	TGTGCCAGCAGCTTAGCAAATAGCGGGAATTACAATGAGCAGTTCTTC
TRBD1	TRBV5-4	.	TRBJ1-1	CASNLGTGDLSEAFF	TGTGCCAGCAATCTCGGTACAGGGGATCTGTCTGAAGCTTTCTTT
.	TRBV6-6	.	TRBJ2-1	CASSLPKGERQVTYNEQFF	TGTGCCAGCAGCTTACCCAAAGGCGAACGGCAGGTTACCTACAATGAGCAGTTCTTC
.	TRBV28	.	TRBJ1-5	CASSLWREYSNQPQHF	TGTGCCAGCAGTTTATGGCGAGAGTATAGCAATCAGCCCCAGCATTTT
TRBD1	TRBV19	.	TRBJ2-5	CASRQNVIEGQGAGETQYF	TGTGCCAGTAGACAAAACGTAATAGAGGGACAGGGGGCGGGAGAGACCCAGTACTTC
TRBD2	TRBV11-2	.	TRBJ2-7	CASSSTLAGAFYEQYF	TGTGCCAGCAGCTCTACGCTAGCGGGGGCATTCTACGAGCAGTACTTC
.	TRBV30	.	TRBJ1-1	CAWSPRKDTEAFF	TGTGCCTGGAGTCCCAGGAAAGACACTGAAGCTTTCTTT
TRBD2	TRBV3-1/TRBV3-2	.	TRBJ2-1	CASSQEGRTSGGALFF	TGTGCCAGCAGCCAAGAGGGGAGGACTAGCGGGGGGGCTCTGTTCTTC
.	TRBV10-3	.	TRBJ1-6	CATGGASNSPLHF	TGTGCCACGGGGGGGGCGAGTAATTCACCCCTCCACTTT